These 20 T cell receptor beta chains share one sample of origin, sequenced in a study of cytomegalovirus exposure and HLA in healthy donors. Use of 60 Vbeta and 13 Jbeta primers characterized the PCR. Assay: immunoSEQ multiplex PCR; the TCRdb copy retains only in-frame clones and omits some. The sample has about 78,000 clones; about four fifths are singletons. Sequenced: PBMCs. The receptors were sampled from a man aged 50-60 years in good health and CMV-seropositive.

This chain joins TRBV5-4 and TRBJ2-2; TRBD2 matches at 11 bases. V shed 4 bases and J 3 bases; nucleotides not matched to a gene: 5. Germline V gene sequence: CDR1 SGHNT, CDR2 YYREEE (reference sequence). This CDR3 region has 16 residues. CDR3 nucleotides: TGTGCCAGCAGCATACTAGCGGGAGTAGACACCGGGGAGCTGTTTTTT. It is translated as CASSILAGVDTGELFF.

The chain uses TRBV2 and TRBJ2-1, with a weak D call TRBD2 (5 bases). V lost 4 bases and J lost 5, with 9 bases in between. The CDR3 is 13 amino acids. The germline CDR1 and CDR2 sequences are SNHLY and FYNNEI. The CDR3 protein is CASSAQRDNEQFF. CDR3 bases: TGTGCCAGCAGTGCCCAGAGGGACAATGAGCAGTTCTTC.

This clone was found once. At one end the junction does not follow the germline gene, possibly because of a read error. The chain is built from TRBV10-3 and TRBJ2-6; 8 bases fit TRBD1. The CDR3 extends over 15 amino acids. Germline V gene lookup returns CDR1 ENHRY and CDR2 SYGVKD. The CDR3 DNA sequence: TGTGCCATCGCACAGGGGGAATCTGGGGCCAACGGCCTGACTTTC. Protein: CAIAQGESGANGLTF.

The V gene is TRBV18, the J gene TRBJ1-1, with D perhaps matching TRBD1 (6 bases). Trimming removed 1 base from V and 0 bases from J, with 18 bases in between. Germline CDR1 KGHSH, CDR2 LQKENI. The CDR3 has 18 residues. Written as DNA, the CDR3 is TGTGCCAGCTCACCACTTTCCCGGGGGGCTGTTATGAACACTGAAGCTTTCTTT. Amino acid sequence: CASSPLSRGAVMNTEAFF.

V and J are TRBV5-4 and TRBJ2-7; D might be TRBD2 (6 bases). Germline CDR1 and CDR2: SGHNT and YYREEE (reference sequence). The CDR3 spans 14 residues. Trimming removed 1 base at V and 3 bases at J, with 11 bases between. CDR3 bases: TGTGCCAGCAGCTTGAATCGGGGGAGCTACGAGCAGTACTTC. It encodes CASSLNRGSYEQYF.

The chain links TRBV7-7 to TRBJ2-5; TRBD1 is a possible D gene (5 bases). Near its end, the DNA agrees better with TRBJ2-7, so the J call may be wrong. The CDR3 covers 14 residues. CDR1 SSHAT and CDR2 FNYEAQ come from the germline V gene (reference sequence). The CDR3 coding sequence is TGTGCCAGCAGCCCCCGTAGGGGCTCCTACGAGCAGTACTTC. This sequence encodes CASSPRRGSYEQYF.

The chain links TRBV25-1 to TRBJ1-5, with 8 bases that match TRBD1. The CDR3 runs to 15 residues. The V gene's germline CDR1 is MGHDK and CDR2 SYGVNS. Trimming at V came to 1 base and at J to 5 bases, leaving 4 bases not matched to a gene. The CDR3 DNA sequence: TGTGCCAGCAGTGAATCTGGACAGGGATATCAGCCCCAGCATTTT. Residues: CASSESGQGYQPQHF.

This rearrangement joins TRBV5-4 to TRBJ2-3, with TRBD2 identical over 12 bases. This CDR3 region has 17 residues. CDR1 and CDR2 (germline): SGHNT, YYREEE (reference sequence). Trimming removed 1 base from V and 1 base from J; junction bases left unmatched: 4. DNA for the CDR3: TGTGCCAGCAGCTTGCTAGCGGGAGGGCCAGGCACAGATACGCAGTATTTT. This codes for CASSLLAGGPGTDTQYF.

The chain couples TRBV2 to TRBJ1-5; D unresolved. Germline V gives CDR1 SNHLY, CDR2 FYNNEI. V was pared by 1 base and J by 6 bases, with 10 bases between. CDR3 length: 14 residues. The CDR3 nucleotides read TGTGCCAGCAGTGAAGGGGGAAGCGGTCAGCCCCAGCATTTT. This sequence encodes CASSEGGSGQPQHF.

The genes are TRBV7-2 and TRBJ2-7, with 7 positions matching TRBD2. The germline V gene encodes CDR1 SGHTA and CDR2 FQGNSA. CDR3 length: 14 residues. After removal of 2 bases from V and 3 bases from J, the junction contained 4 bases not matched to a gene. In DNA, the CDR3 is TGTGCCAGCAGCTTACTGCGGGAGAGCTACGAGCAGTACTTC. This translates into CASSLLRESYEQYF.

The chain employs TRBV5-4 and TRBJ2-1, with D unclear. This CDR3 comprises 12 residues. Germline CDR1 reads SGHNT; CDR2 reads YYREEE (reference sequence). The ends were cut back, 2 bases at V and 3 bases at J, with 3 bases in the middle. The CDR3 DNA sequence: TGTGCCAGCAGCTTTAGCTACAATGAGCAGTTCTTC. This codes for CASSFSYNEQFF.

V usage is TRBV20-1 and J usage is TRBJ2-7; TRBD2 might be the D (5 bases). Germline CDR1 reads DFQATT; CDR2 reads SNEGSKA (reference sequence). The CDR3 is made up of 11 amino acids. The V end was cut by 2 bases, the J end by 6 bases, with 8 bases between. CDR3 nucleotides: TGCAGTGCTAGACTGCTAGCCGAGCAGTACTTC. Its protein product is CSARLLAEQYF.

The rearrangement joins TRBV19 to TRBJ2-5; 14 bases are a match to TRBD2. This CDR3 is 16 amino acids long. Germline V lookup: CDR1 LNHDA, CDR2 SQIVND (reference sequence). Trimming at V came to 5 bases and at J to 2 bases, leaving 4 bases not matched to a gene. CDR3 DNA: TGTGCCAGTAGTCCGACTAGCGGGAGGGGACAAGAGACCCAGTACTTC. This translates into CASSPTSGRGQETQYF.

In this sample, this clone turned up a few times. The genes are TRBV30 and TRBJ2-7, with a possible D match to TRBD1 (5 bases). The CDR3 runs to 12 residues. Trimming removed 3 bases from V and 7 bases from J, with 13 bases in between. From germline, CDR1 is GTSNPN and CDR2 SVGIG (reference sequence). CDR3 nucleotides: TGTGCCTGGAGCCCAGGGCCTGAGGAGCAGTACTTC. Its translation: CAWSPGPEEQYF.

V usage is TRBV14 and J usage is TRBJ1-6; D is ambiguous. Deletions cut 2 bases from V and 6 bases from J, with 11 bases between. The germline V gene encodes CDR1 SGHDN and CDR2 FVKESK. The CDR3 is 15 residues long. This CDR3 is CASSQTLGSNSPLHF. The CDR3 DNA sequence: TGTGCCAGCAGCCAAACGCTGGGCAGTAATTCACCCCTCCACTTT.

Of note for this clone: Distinct nucleotide sequences in the sample also encode this CDR3. The gene calls are TRBV7-8 and TRBJ1-1; a possible D gene is TRBD1 (5 bases). This CDR3 has 15 amino acids. Germline CDR1 is SGHVS and CDR2 is FQNEAQ. Trimming shortened V by 0 bases and J by 0 bases, and 8 bases separated the two germline ends. The CDR3, as DNA: TGTGCCAGCAGCTTAGCGGGGGGAATGAACACTGAAGCTTTCTTT. Amino acid sequence: CASSLAGGMNTEAFF.

J is TRBJ2-7 and V is TRBV10-2, with a possible D match to TRBD1 (5 bases). The ends were cut back, 1 base at V and 5 bases at J, with 12 bases in the middle. CDR3 length: 14 amino acids. Germline values: CDR1 WSHSY, CDR2 SAAADI. CDR3 bases: TGCGCCAGCAGTGAGTTCTCCAGGGTGGACGAGCAGTACTTC. This gives the protein CASSEFSRVDEQYF.

This clone came up once. The chain uses TRBV28 and TRBJ1-2; 8 bases align to TRBD1. This CDR3 is built from 16 residues. Germline CDR1 MDHEN, CDR2 SYDVKM. V lost 2 bases and J lost 7; bases outside the gene matches: 12. The CDR3 sequence: CASSLTPGQGASGYTF. The CDR3 DNA is TGTGCCAGCAGTTTAACCCCCGGGCAGGGGGCGTCTGGCTACACCTTC.

This chain joins TRBV11-2 and TRBJ2-7; D is perhaps TRBD2 (6 bases). CDR1 is SGHAT and CDR2 is FQNNGV in the germline V gene. The CDR3 is 15 residues long. Trimming shortened V by 3 bases and J by 3 bases, and 15 bases separated the two germline ends. As DNA, the CDR3 is TGTGCCAGCAGCTTCGCGGGATCAAGTTACTACGAGCAGTACTTC. Translating it yields CASSFAGSSYYEQYF.

V and J are TRBV27 and TRBJ2-7; D might be TRBD1 (6 bases). Germline CDR1 and CDR2: MNHEY and SMNVEV (reference sequence). Trimming stripped 4 bases from V and 3 bases from J, with 13 bases between. The length of the CDR3 is 14 residues. This CDR3 reads CASSSQGSGYEQYF. In DNA, the CDR3 is TGTGCCAGCAGTTCTCAGGGGTCGGGCTACGAGCAGTACTTC.